Sequencing of this T cell receptor (beta chain) was carried out in a study of cytomegalovirus exposure and HLA in healthy donors. CDR1 and CDR2 from the germline V gene are MNHEY and SVGAGI. Trimming at V came to 11 bases and at J to 5 bases, leaving 8 bases not matched to a gene. This CDR3 has 13 residues. TCRdb's copy holds only in-frame clones and misses some; the assay was immunoSEQ multiplex PCR. Of around 220,000 clones in the sample, approximately 80% were seen once. The receptor was isolated from a woman between 25 and 40 years old in good health and CMV-seropositive. The chain has TRBV6-5 and TRBJ2-2; 7 bases agree with TRBD1. The sequencing sample was made of PBMCs. CDR3: CAVRTGDTGELFF. CDR3 DNA sequence: TGTGCCGTCCGAACAGGGGATACCGGGGAGCTGTTTTTT.